Detailed here is one TCR beta chain. Germline assignment: CDR1 GTSNPN and CDR2 SVGIG (reference sequence). Trimming stripped 0 bases from V and 9 bases from J, with 18 bases between. The CDR3 is 14 residues long. The sample belongs to a study of T cell changes during pregnancy in multiple sclerosis. Sequencing was performed with immunoSEQ multiplex PCR; in TCRdb, only in-frame clones are kept and a portion is missing. The sample has 45,000 to 55,000 clones, around 94% seen once. The sequence was collected from a female donor in good health, enrolled as a control in a pregnancy study. The specimen comprised CD4+ T cells from peripheral blood mononuclear cells, sampled in the second trimester of pregnancy. The chain carries TRBV30 and TRBJ2-7; perhaps TRBD2 as D (7 bases). Written as DNA, the CDR3 is TGTGCCTGGAGTGTAAGGGGGGGGGTATTGGGGCAGTACTTC. This encodes CAWSVRGGVLGQYF.